This T cell receptor beta chain originates from a study of blood T cell repertoires in COVID-19 (dated by TCRdb to between 2020 and 2021). Study-wide context: Samples from collaborators originated in the United States, Italy and Spain and spanned both the acute and convalescent phases of COVID-19. The prospective study material was composed of cDNA or gDNA derived from T cells, B-cell-depleted T cells, or PBMCs. Subjects who had been exposed to COVID-19, were actively infected with it, or had recovered from it provided the deeply sampled blood TCRbeta repertoires that made up the dataset. A freely available public database, intended as a resource for researchers studying the immune response to SARS-CoV-2, is where the repertoires were released. Samples came from the ongoing ImmuneRACE study (first 160 participants) plus 1,254 subjects from 6 global collaborators. Sample metadata almost always included a de-identified subject ID, COVID-19 status, age in years and sex. Where HLA class I and class II types were available, the types were taken from metadata supplied by the sample provider, not from assay-based typing. The paper's findings and limits, for the study overall: How much clinical and demographic metadata was included differed by source and by participant, and the metadata was provided uncurated.

Points on this clone: Its antigen has not been determined. Per-base quality was not reported, and no clone a single base away is much larger than it.

Trimming leaves V shorter by 4 bases and J shorter by 6 bases, with the junction holding 11 bases beyond the gene matches. The CDR3 spans 15 residues, from the cysteine through the phenylalanine. Only CDR3 DNA remains: 45 bases, in frame from the first base. Based on the germline V gene (reference sequence), the CDR1 and CDR2 sequences are LGHDT and YNNKEL. TCRbeta CDR3 regions were amplified from genomic DNA by means of the immunoSEQ Assay, a bias-controlled multiplex PCR. Per the original workflow: Within the assay, amplification of reference gene primers was used to estimate how many nucleated cells each sample contained. To quantify the absolute abundance of each unique TCRbeta CDR3 rearrangement, sequence reads were collapsed and filtered. For each sample, productive Simpson clonality was calculated by taking the square root of Simpson's diversity index across productive rearrangements. Not all clones reach the TCRdb copy of this immuneACCESS table, which keeps in-frame sequences only. Checked studies attribute under half of the gap to unresolved V genes and leave the rest unexplained. V and J calls and clone size follow that table, whereas D and trimming were derived from the DNA. The sample contains more than 200,000 clones, approximately 82% of them found a single time. Around 8.1% of the sample is taken by the ten largest.

Collaborating institutions collected whole blood in K2EDTA tubes following their own protocols. For TCRbeta analysis, collaborator samples were shipped as frozen whole blood, as isolated PBMCs, or as DNA extracted from either sample type. The rearranged chain carries TRBV3-1 (or the pseudogene TRBV3-2) and TRBJ1-2; a stretch of 7 junction bases matches TRBD1. The TCR was taken from a man aged 35-49 years with active or convalescent COVID-19. Input material: peripheral blood. The DNA sequence is given as TGTGCCAGCAGCCCCGGGGACAGACGTTACGATGGCTACACCTTC. It is translated as CASSPGDRRYDGYTF.